These 21 T cell receptor beta chains came from one sample sequenced in a study of cytomegalovirus exposure and HLA in healthy donors. PCR amplification relied on 60 Vbeta primers (plus 13 Jbeta primers). Clones were sequenced by immunoSEQ multiplex PCR, and TCRdb holds only the in-frame ones, with some missing. The sample includes approximately 99,000 clones, roughly 83% of them seen just once. The material sequenced was PBMCs. These receptors were collected from a male donor in good health and CMV-seropositive.

This clone showed up just once. CDR3 DNA sequence: TGCAGCGTCGCCCGGGGGATAGCCTACGAGCAGTACTTC. Amino acid sequence: CSVARGIAYEQYF. The chain combines TRBV29-1 with TRBJ2-7; TRBD2 is a possible D gene (6 bases). Germline V gene lookup returns CDR1 SQVTM and CDR2 ANQGSEA. The CDR3 is made up of 13 amino acids. V lost 6 bases to trimming and J lost 2 bases, with 14 bases between them.

This sequence joins TRBV19 and TRBJ2-7; D call uncertain. Between the trimmed V and J ends, which lost 5 bases and 1 base, there was a span of 15 bases. CDR1 and CDR2 (germline): LNHDA, SQIVND (reference sequence). The CDR3 contains 15 residues. CDR3 amino acids: CASSRVVGRSYEQYF. Written as DNA, the CDR3 is TGTGCCAGTAGTCGGGTGGTCGGAAGATCCTACGAGCAGTACTTC.

The chain joins TRBV7-9 to TRBJ2-1; a possible D gene is TRBD1 (6 bases). Looked up from germline, CDR1 is SEHNR and CDR2 is FQNEAQ (reference sequence). The CDR3 has 13 amino acids. V lost 1 base and J lost 9, with 10 bases in between. The CDR3 DNA reads as TGTGCCAGCAGCTTAGAACAGACAGGTGAGCAGTTCTTC. It translates to CASSLEQTGEQFF.

The rearrangement joins TRBV6-1 to TRBJ1-1; D ambiguous. Between the trimmed V and J ends, which lost 4 bases and 3 bases, there was a span of 12 bases. From germline, CDR1 is MNHNS and CDR2 SASEGT. The CDR3 runs to 14 residues. The CDR3 loop is CASSVHGQDTEAFF. For the CDR3, the DNA is TGTGCCAGCAGTGTCCATGGGCAAGACACTGAAGCTTTCTTT.

V usage is TRBV19 and J usage is TRBJ2-2; 7 bases map to TRBD1. The CDR3 is 17 amino acids. Germline lookup yields CDR1 LNHDA and CDR2 SQIVND (reference sequence). V shed 6 bases, J shed 1 base, and the junction held 11 bases outside the gene matches. CDR3 DNA: TGTGCCAGTAGCCCGACAGGGATTACACTGAACACCGGGGAGCTGTTTTTT. It specifies CASSPTGITLNTGELFF.

This chain connects TRBV9 to TRBJ2-3; tentatively, D is TRBD1 (6 bases). Germline lookup yields CDR1 SGDLS and CDR2 YYNGEE. Trimming took off 0 bases at V and 2 bases at J, with 10 bases between the two ends. The CDR3 is made up of 15 amino acids. The DNA for the CDR3 is TGTGCCAGCAGCGTAGCTACAGGGCTCACAGATACGCAGTATTTT. Protein product: CASSVATGLTDTQYF.

In this sample, this clone turned up a few times. V and J are TRBV5-4 and TRBJ1-6; D is unclear. CDR3 length: 15 amino acids. The V gene's germline CDR1 is SGHNT and CDR2 YYREEE (reference sequence). Trimming removed 4 bases from V and 3 bases from J, with 11 bases in between. The CDR3 region is CASSRGPSYNSPLHF. CDR3 DNA: TGTGCCAGCAGCCGCGGGCCAAGCTATAATTCACCCCTCCACTTT.

The V call is TRBV27, the J call TRBJ2-7; TRBD1 matches 7 bases. The V gene end was trimmed by 9 bases and the J gene end by 0 bases; junction bases not matched to a gene: 5. Germline V gene sequence: CDR1 MNHEY, CDR2 SMNVEV (reference sequence). The CDR3 consists of 13 residues. The chain's CDR3 is CASWNRGSYEQYF. The CDR3 DNA is TGTGCCAGTTGGAACAGGGGCTCCTACGAGCAGTACTTC.

A single count supports this clone. The V call is TRBV5-1, the J call TRBJ2-3, with D hard to call. The CDR3 length is 15 residues. Germline V gene data show CDR1 as SGHRS and CDR2 as YFSETQ. Trimming stripped 0 bases from V and 0 bases from J, with 8 bases between. CDR3: CASSLASRSTDTQYF. CDR3 DNA: TGCGCCAGCAGCTTGGCCTCCAGGAGCACAGATACGCAGTATTTT.

The chain is built from TRBV4-1 and TRBJ2-5, with D possibly matching TRBD2 (5 bases). The end of the DNA aligns better with TRBJ2-7, so the J call may be wrong. The CDR3 covers 15 residues. CDR1 is MGHRA, CDR2 YSYEKL, per germline. CDR3 loop: CASSQAGVGDYEQYF. The CDR3 coding sequence is TGCGCCAGCAGCCAAGCCGGGGTTGGGGACTACGAGCAGTACTTC.

The chain employs TRBV10-3 and TRBJ1-5, with 8 bases aligning to TRBD1. Germline assignment: CDR1 ENHRY and CDR2 SYGVKD. The CDR3 contains 15 residues. J gave up 4 bases and V 4 bases, and 6 bases lay outside the gene matches. This chain's CDR3 is CAISGNRGGNQPQHF. DNA for the CDR3: TGTGCCATCAGTGGAAACAGGGGGGGTAATCAGCCCCAGCATTTT.

This chain uses TRBV7-9 with TRBJ1-2; D might be TRBD1 (6 bases). V lost 5 bases and J lost 2, with 15 bases in between. Germline values: CDR1 SEHNR, CDR2 FQNEAQ (reference sequence). CDR3 length equals 15 residues. CDR3 region: CASSPSAGANYGYTF. The DNA of the CDR3 is TGTGCCAGCAGCCCAAGCGCAGGGGCAAACTATGGCTACACCTTC.

J is TRBJ1-2 and V is TRBV13; D ambiguous. V lost 1 base to trimming and J lost 4 bases, with 13 bases between them. This CDR3 is 15 amino acids long. Per the germline V gene, CDR1 is PRHDT and CDR2 is FYEKMQ (reference sequence). The CDR3 sequence is CASSLEPPAGYGYTF. CDR3 DNA: TGTGCCAGCAGCTTAGAACCCCCGGCGGGCTATGGCTACACCTTC.

This chain joins TRBV4-3 and TRBJ1-5, with D possibly TRBD1 on 6 matching bases. Trimming cost V 3 bases and J 7 bases, with 10 bases left between them. CDR3 length: 13 amino acids. In germline, CDR1 is LGHNA, CDR2 YSLEER. In nucleotides, the CDR3 is TGCGCCAGCAGCCAGTACAGGGACCAGCCCCAGCATTTT. Protein: CASSQYRDQPQHF.

J is TRBJ2-2 and V is TRBV18; 10 bases are shared with TRBD2. The CDR3 runs 15 residues. Germline loops: CDR1 KGHSH, CDR2 LQKENI. V lost 2 bases to trimming and J lost 7 bases; unmatched junction nucleotides: 4. The CDR3 loop is CASSPGLAAYGELFF. The CDR3, as DNA: TGTGCCAGCTCACCAGGACTAGCGGCCTACGGGGAGCTGTTTTTT.

This clone has a single count. The genes are TRBV9 and TRBJ1-1; weak D call: TRBD1 (5 bases). The ends were cut back, 4 bases at V and 3 bases at J, with 13 bases in the middle. The CDR3 length is 14 residues. Germline assignment: CDR1 SGDLS and CDR2 YYNGEE. In nucleotides, the CDR3 is TGTGCCAGCAGCCCAGGACACCGGGACACTGAAGCTTTCTTT. Translation: CASSPGHRDTEAFF.

The V call is TRBV2, the J call TRBJ1-1; 10 nucleotides line up with TRBD1. V shed 4 bases, J shed 5 bases, and the junction held 1 base outside the gene matches. There are 13 residues in the CDR3. CDR1 and CDR2 (germline): SNHLY, FYNNEI. The CDR3 DNA reads TGTGCCAGCAGTGCGGACAGGGGGACTGAAGCTTTCTTT. Translation: CASSADRGTEAFF. The variable domain in full, completed from reference TRBV2 and TRBJ1-1, reads EPEVTQTPSHQVTQMGQEVILRCVPISNHLYFYWYRQILGQKVEFLVSFYNNEISEKSEIFDDQFSVERPDGSNFTLKIRSTKLEDSAMYFCASSADRGTEAFFGQGTRLTVV.

The table lists this clone with a count of one. The chain links TRBV6-5 to TRBJ2-2; the D gene is possibly TRBD2 (5 bases). The CDR3 loop spans 15 amino acids. V shed 6 bases and J shed 1 base, with 12 bases lying between them. Germline V gene lookup returns CDR1 MNHEY and CDR2 SVGAGI. CDR3 in amino acids: CASRDVTRNTGELFF. CDR3 sequence (DNA): TGTGCCAGCAGAGATGTAACTAGGAACACCGGGGAGCTGTTTTTT.

This chain joins TRBV14 and TRBJ1-5, with 8 positions matching TRBD1. V dropped 5 bases and J dropped 5; count of bases not matched to a gene: 2. Germline loops: CDR1 SGHDN, CDR2 FVKESK. This CDR3 is 13 amino acids long. CDR3 amino acids: CASSSQGDQPQHF. CDR3 DNA: TGTGCCAGCAGCTCACAGGGGGATCAGCCCCAGCATTTT.

This chain connects TRBV4-3 to TRBJ2-5; no clear D gene. CDR3 length: 14 amino acids. Trimming stripped 4 bases from V and 2 bases from J, with 11 bases between. Per the germline V gene, CDR1 is LGHNA and CDR2 is YSLEER. CDR3 loop: CASSRSYHQETQYF. Here the CDR3 DNA reads TGCGCCAGCAGCCGATCCTACCATCAAGAGACCCAGTACTTC.

The rearrangement uses TRBV28 and TRBJ2-3; TRBD2 matches 8 bases. J lost 6 bases, V lost 3 bases, and 8 bases had no gene match. CDR1 and CDR2 (germline): MDHEN, SYDVKM. CDR3 length equals 15 residues. Written as DNA, the CDR3 is TGTGCCAGCAGTTTCCAGCGGGGGCCGGTCGATACGCAGTATTTT. This sequence encodes CASSFQRGPVDTQYF.